This TCR beta chain was observed in a study of tumor and adjacent non-tumor tissue in lung cancer. Looking at the study overall: Patients comprised about eleven adenocarcinoma, 2 squamous cell carcinoma and 1 small cell lung cancer. Each sample yielded some 4 million productive TCRbeta reads on average. Study-level findings and limits: TCR diversity was significantly greater in tumor than normal lung tissue. Top 100 clones took a larger repertoire share in normal lung.

This CDR3 has 14 residues. CDR1 is SGHAT and CDR2 is FQDESV in the germline V gene (reference sequence). The template was RNA from unsorted bulk tissue. TCRbeta libraries were built with three rounds of nested PCR, modified from ARM-PCR. TCRdb passed the multiplex PCR reads through MiXCR, listing each CDR3 protein once. The sample lists 65,000 to 75,000 distinct CDR3 sequences, about three quarters occurring once. On this clonotype: As yet, its antigen is unknown. Compared with germline, one end of the junction differs, possibly owing to a read error.

This clonotype was obtained from a man between 60 and 70 years old with non-small cell lung cancer. Specimen: lung tumor tissue. The J gene is TRBJ2-2, the V gene TRBV11-1, with a weak D call TRBD2 (5 bases). CDR3 sequence (DNA): TGTGCCAGCAGCTATACTGATGGCACCGGGGAGCTCTTTTTT. The encoded protein is CASSYTDGTGELFF.